This section outlines one TCR beta chain sequence together with its context. This entry belongs to a study of T cell responses to AZD1222 COVID-19 vaccine. Measured with immunoSEQ multiplex PCR; TCRdb has only the in-frame clones, and not every one. The table records some 180,000 clones, roughly 94% of them present only once. Between the trimmed V and J ends, which lost 4 bases and 6 bases, there was a span of 15 bases. CDR1 LGHDT and CDR2 YNNKEL come from the germline V gene (reference sequence). The CDR3 runs to 14 residues. The source is an adult who received the AZD1222 COVID-19 vaccine. The gene calls are TRBV3-1 (or the pseudogene TRBV3-2) and TRBJ1-2; D ambiguous. Sequencing was performed on peripheral blood, taken 28 days after the second AZD1222 dose. CDR3: CASSPSDLGDGYTF. The CDR3, as DNA: TGTGCCAGCAGCCCGTCGGACCTGGGCGATGGCTACACCTTC.